These 2 T cell receptor beta chains share one sample of origin, sequenced in a study of PD-L1 blockade in urothelial cancer. Method: immunoSEQ multiplex PCR; TCRdb's copy keeps in-frame clones and lacks some. This repertoire shows approximately 100,000 clones, about 89% found once; its top ten account for roughly 0.99%. Time point denoted: pretreatment peripheral blood. The material sequenced was PBMCs, taken around atezolizumab (anti-PD-L1) treatment. The receptors come from a woman older than 75 with urothelial cancer.

The rearrangement joins TRBV28 to TRBJ1-4; the D is unclear. Trimming left V 3 bases short and J 4 bases short, with 9 bases between. Germline V gene sequence: CDR1 MDHEN, CDR2 SYDVKM. This CDR3 has 14 residues. The CDR3 region is CASSFRAGNEKLFF. In nucleotides, the CDR3 is TGTGCCAGCAGTTTTAGGGCGGGTAATGAAAAACTGTTTTTT.

V gene TRBV29-1 combines with J gene TRBJ2-5; 8 bases match TRBD2. The germline gives CDR1 SQVTM, CDR2 ANQGSEA. This CDR3 contains 18 residues. With V trimmed by 1 base and J by 5 bases, 18 bases remained unmatched. Here the CDR3 DNA reads TGCAGCGTTGAAGGAGGGCGCGGGCTAGCGGGCCACCTCGAGACCCAGTACTTC. This translates into CSVEGGRGLAGHLETQYF.